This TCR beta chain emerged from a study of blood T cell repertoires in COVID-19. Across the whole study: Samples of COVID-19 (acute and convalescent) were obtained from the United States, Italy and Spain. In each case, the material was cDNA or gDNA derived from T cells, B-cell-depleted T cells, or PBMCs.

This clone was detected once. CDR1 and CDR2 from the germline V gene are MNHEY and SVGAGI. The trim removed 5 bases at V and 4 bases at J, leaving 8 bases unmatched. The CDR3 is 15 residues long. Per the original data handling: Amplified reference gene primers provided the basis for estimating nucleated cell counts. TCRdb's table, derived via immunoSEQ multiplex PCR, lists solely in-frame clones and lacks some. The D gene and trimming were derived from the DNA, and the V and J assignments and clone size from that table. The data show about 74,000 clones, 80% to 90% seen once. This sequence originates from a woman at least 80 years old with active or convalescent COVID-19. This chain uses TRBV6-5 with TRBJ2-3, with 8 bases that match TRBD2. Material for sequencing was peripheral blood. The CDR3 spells CASSPGLAGPDTQYF. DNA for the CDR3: TGTGCCAGCAGTCCAGGACTAGCCGGGCCAGATACGCAGTATTTT.